This TCR beta chain stems from a study of blood T cell repertoires in COVID-19. Study background: The origin of the acute and convalescent COVID-19 samples was the United States, Italy and Spain.

The CDR3 consists of 14 residues. V lost 4 bases and J lost 6; bases outside the gene matches: 8. The germline V gene encodes CDR1 SGHNT and CDR2 YYREEE (reference sequence). The table came from immunoSEQ multiplex PCR; TCRdb's copy has only in-frame clones and leaves some out. The table lists 200,000 or so clones, 84% of them singletons. The specimen was peripheral blood. The clonotype originates from a woman in her twenties or thirties who had recovered from COVID-19. The V gene is TRBV5-4, the J gene TRBJ1-1; 8 bases match TRBD1. The chain's CDR3 is CASSRTGPRAEAFF. The CDR3 DNA reads TGTGCCAGCAGCCGGACAGGGCCGAGGGCTGAAGCTTTCTTT.